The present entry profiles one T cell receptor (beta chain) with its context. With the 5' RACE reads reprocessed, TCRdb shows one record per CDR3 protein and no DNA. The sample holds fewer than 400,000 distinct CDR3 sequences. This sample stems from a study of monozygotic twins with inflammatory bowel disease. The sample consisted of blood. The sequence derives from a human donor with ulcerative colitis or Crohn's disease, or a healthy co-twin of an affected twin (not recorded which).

CDR3 amino acids: CASSPLLGTVGDQFF. This chain links TRBV6-4 with TRBJ2-1; TCRdb outputs TRBD2, but without DNA this stays unchecked. CDR1 and CDR2 (germline): MRHNA, SNTAGT. This CDR3 region has 15 residues.